These 24 T cell receptor beta chains originate from one sample sequenced in a study of blood T cells in healthy people across ages. A second 7 to 11 cycle PCR used barcoded and J-beta primers. TCRdb called the 5' RACE reads again in MiXCR, with one record for every CDR3 protein. The sample lists 1.4 million to 1.5 million distinct CDR3 sequences; 40% to 50% were seen once. The sequenced sample was blood. The receptors stem from a woman in her late teens or twenties in good health.

The chain recombines TRBV2 with TRBJ1-5; 8 bases map to TRBD1. The CDR3 totals 14 residues. Germline trimming cut 6 bases from V and 5 bases from J; bases unmatched to any gene: 6. Germline loops: CDR1 SNHLY, CDR2 FYNNEI. CDR3 nucleotide sequence: TGTGCCAGCAGGGATCTACAGGGGGATCAGCCCCAGCATTTT. Translation: CASRDLQGDQPQHF.

The chain employs TRBV30 and TRBJ1-2; TRBD1 matches 7 bases. CDR3 length equals 15 residues. V was pared by 2 bases and J by 9 bases, with 15 bases of the junction left unmatched. Germline V gene lookup returns CDR1 GTSNPN and CDR2 SVGIG (reference sequence). The CDR3 DNA sequence: TGTGCCTGGAGTTTAATAGGACAGGTGGAGGTCCGCTACACCTTC. As protein: CAWSLIGQVEVRYTF.

V and J are TRBV5-1 and TRBJ1-4; D call uncertain. Germline V gene lookup returns CDR1 SGHRS and CDR2 YFSETQ. CDR3 length: 13 residues. Deletions cut 0 bases from V and 8 bases from J, with 8 bases between. This CDR3 reads CASSLGSGEKLFF. The CDR3 nucleotides are TGCGCCAGCAGCTTGGGTTCCGGGGAAAAACTGTTTTTT.

This clonotype has a handful of counts. The chain uses TRBV4-1 and TRBJ1-2; 7 bases are a match to TRBD1. V shed 0 bases, J shed 7 bases, and the junction held 8 bases outside the gene matches. The CDR3 runs to 15 residues. Germline lookup yields CDR1 MGHRA and CDR2 YSYEKL. CDR3 residues: CASSQDRQGSVGYTF. The CDR3, as DNA: TGCGCCAGCAGCCAAGATAGACAGGGAAGCGTTGGCTACACCTTC.

J is TRBJ2-5 and V is TRBV7-9; D not certain. Germline lookup yields CDR1 SEHNR and CDR2 FQNEAQ (reference sequence). V gave up 5 bases and J gave up 2 bases, with 15 bases separating them. This CDR3 is 15 amino acids long. CDR3 sequence (DNA): TGTGCCAGCAGCCCCAGAAGTCCCACTCAAGAGACCCAGTACTTC. Protein: CASSPRSPTQETQYF.

The J gene is TRBJ2-5, the V gene TRBV6-1; TRBD1 agrees at 9 bases. The junction had 7 bases not matched to a gene; V was cut back by 5 bases and J by 6 bases. CDR1 and CDR2 (germline): MNHNS, SASEGT. The CDR3 length is 14 residues. CDR3 amino acids: CASSRTGELKTQYF. DNA for the CDR3: TGTGCCAGCAGTAGGACAGGGGAGTTGAAGACCCAGTACTTC.

This clonotype was detected a few times. The rearrangement joins TRBV3-1 to TRBJ2-5; D is undetermined. V gave up 0 bases and J gave up 4 bases, with 15 bases separating them. Germline CDR1 and CDR2: LGHDT and YNNKEL (reference sequence). The CDR3 runs 16 residues. The CDR3 coding sequence is TGTGCCAGCAGCCAAGATGAGACACCCCCCGGAGAGACCCAGTACTTC. Encoded protein: CASSQDETPPGETQYF.

This chain joins TRBV2 and TRBJ2-7, with a weak D call TRBD1 (5 bases). This CDR3 comprises 15 residues. V lost 3 bases and J lost 2, with 14 bases in between. CDR1 SNHLY and CDR2 FYNNEI come from the germline V gene. CDR3 protein: CASSDLGAGTYEQYF. Here the CDR3 DNA reads TGTGCCAGCAGTGACCTAGGGGCAGGTACCTACGAGCAGTACTTC.

Points on this clonotype: This may be a read error: a much more frequent sequence differs by one nucleotide. The V gene is TRBV20-1, the J gene TRBJ2-3; D is possibly TRBD1 or TRBD2 (6 bases each). V was pared by 2 bases and J by 4 bases, with 19 bases between. The CDR3 is 16 residues long. Germline V gives CDR1 DFQATT, CDR2 SNEGSKA (reference sequence). CDR3 residues: CSARSSERRGSDTQYF. The CDR3 coding sequence is TGCAGTGCTAGATCCTCGGAGCGGAGGGGGTCAGATACGCAGTATTTT.

This chain links TRBV7-2 with TRBJ2-1, with TRBD2 matching over 16 bases. Trimming cost V 6 bases and J 8 bases; bases outside gene matches: 10. The CDR3 is 17 residues long. Germline lookup yields CDR1 SGHTA and CDR2 FQGNSA. The CDR3 reads CASRGLAGGPVWDEQFF. CDR3 DNA: TGTGCCAGCAGGGGACTAGCGGGAGGGCCCGTTTGGGATGAGCAGTTCTTC.

This clonotype has more than one count but fewer than ten. The chain links TRBV7-6 to TRBJ1-1; D remains ambiguous. This CDR3 is 13 amino acids long. Germline CDR1 is SGHVS and CDR2 is FNYEAQ. The V and J ends lost 5 bases and 0 bases respectively, with 7 bases between them. CDR3 protein: CASSPHLNTEAFF. DNA for the CDR3: TGTGCCAGCAGCCCCCACCTGAACACTGAAGCTTTCTTT.

Notes on this clonotype: A clone one base away is much larger, so this may be a read error. The chain has TRBV5-1 and TRBJ2-7, with 11 nucleotides matching TRBD2. The CDR3 has 16 amino acids. Germline loops: CDR1 SGHRS, CDR2 YFSETQ. The CDR3 bases are TGCGCCAGCAGCTTGGATGGGACTAGCGGATCCTGCGAGCAGTACTTC. This translates into CASSLDGTSGSCEQYF. Drawing the rest from reference TRBV5-1 and TRBJ2-7, the complete variable domain is KAGVTQTPRYLIKTRGQQVTLSCSPISGHRSVSWYQQTPGQGLQFLFEYFSETQRNKGNFPGRFSGRQFSNSRSEMNVSTLELGDSALYLCASSLDGTSGSCEQYFGPGTRLTVT.

This clonotype was counted only a few times. V and J are TRBV12-3 or TRBV12-4 and TRBJ2-1; TRBD2 might be the D (6 bases). Deletions cut 7 bases from V and 8 bases from J, with 15 bases between. The CDR3 is 13 amino acids. Written as DNA, the CDR3 is TGTGCCAGCACCCTCCCAGGGAGGCATGAGCAGTTCTTC. Amino acids: CASTLPGRHEQFF.

J is TRBJ2-3 and V is TRBV27, with unresolved D. Germline CDR1 is MNHEY and CDR2 is SMNVEV (reference sequence). The length of the CDR3 is 16 residues. Trimming cost V 0 bases and J 5 bases, with 15 bases left between them. CDR3 loop: CASSLSRLVTGDTQYF. The DNA for the CDR3 is TGTGCCAGCAGTTTATCCAGACTGGTCACGGGAGATACGCAGTATTTT.

This clonotype was detected a few times. This chain connects TRBV12-3 or TRBV12-4 to TRBJ2-3; 14 nucleotides line up with TRBD2. Trimming took 4 bases from V and 0 from J; bases not matched to a gene: 9. CDR3 length equals 19 residues. The CDR3 nucleotides read TGTGCCAGCAGTTCATGGACTAGCGGGGGGATATCAAGCACAGATACGCAGTATTTT. This sequence encodes CASSSWTSGGISSTDTQYF.

The CDR3 DNA is TGTGCCAGCGGGGACTACTCCTACAATGAGCAGTTCTTC. This codes for CASGDYSYNEQFF. The chain recombines TRBV6-1 with TRBJ2-1; 7 nucleotides line up with TRBD2. The junction had 1 base not matched to a gene; V was cut back by 8 bases and J by 0 bases. The CDR3 is made up of 13 amino acids. The V gene's germline CDR1 is MNHNS and CDR2 SASEGT.

The J gene is TRBJ2-4, the V gene TRBV4-1; 7 nucleotides line up with TRBD2. Germline CDR1 is MGHRA and CDR2 is YSYEKL. Trimming removed 2 bases from V and 13 bases from J; junction bases left unmatched: 20. CDR3 size: 17 residues. CDR3 residues: CASSQSRLAVLTAEQYF. As DNA, the CDR3 is TGCGCCAGCAGCCAATCCAGGCTAGCGGTCCTTACGGCAGAGCAGTACTTC.

The chain employs TRBV10-3 and TRBJ1-1; perhaps TRBD1 as D (6 bases). Germline V gene sequence: CDR1 ENHRY, CDR2 SYGVKD. The CDR3 contains 13 residues. V was trimmed by 3 bases and J by 6 bases, leaving 11 bases between them. CDR3 amino acids: CAISESKGAEAFF. CDR3 DNA sequence: TGTGCCATCAGTGAAAGCAAGGGGGCTGAAGCTTTCTTT.

The chain couples TRBV5-1 to TRBJ2-7; 7 bases line up with TRBD2. J was trimmed by 2 bases and V by 3 bases; bases with no gene match: 11. CDR1 and CDR2 from the germline V gene are SGHRS and YFSETQ. The CDR3 has 16 amino acids. The CDR3 region is CASSSAGAVGTYEQYF. The CDR3 nucleotides read TGCGCCAGCAGCTCCGCGGGAGCCGTGGGGACCTACGAGCAGTACTTC.

In its sample, this clonotype was seen a few times. The CDR3 region has the DNA TGCGCCAGCAGCCAAGAGACTAGCGGGAGCTCCTACAATGAGCAGTTCTTC. It codes for CASSQETSGSSYNEQFF. This sequence joins TRBV4-1 and TRBJ2-1; 12 bases fit TRBD2. The CDR3 runs to 17 residues. V dropped 0 bases and J dropped 0; count of bases not matched to a gene: 0. Per the germline V gene, CDR1 is MGHRA and CDR2 is YSYEKL.

This clonotype has only a few counts. V gene TRBV11-2 combines with J gene TRBJ2-7; D call uncertain. The germline V gene encodes CDR1 SGHAT and CDR2 FQNNGV. V was trimmed by 3 bases and J by 3 bases, leaving 9 bases between them. The CDR3 consists of 13 residues. CDR3 sequence: CASSLPHGYEQYF. The CDR3 DNA reads as TGTGCCAGCAGCTTGCCCCACGGCTACGAGCAGTACTTC.

This clonotype has at least ten counts. CDR3: CSGGRDSNEKLFF. The CDR3 DNA reads TGCAGCGGCGGACGGGACAGTAATGAAAAACTGTTTTTT. The V gene is TRBV29-1, the J gene TRBJ1-4; 7 bases agree with TRBD1. This CDR3 has 13 residues. J lost 4 bases, V lost 7 bases, and 6 bases had no gene match. The germline V gene encodes CDR1 SQVTM and CDR2 ANQGSEA.

This clonotype came up a few times. V usage is TRBV20-1 and J usage is TRBJ2-1; D might be TRBD1 or TRBD2, each matching 5 bases. Germline CDR1 and CDR2: DFQATT and SNEGSKA (reference sequence). V gave up 7 bases and J gave up 4 bases, with 11 bases separating them. This CDR3 contains 12 residues. The CDR3 coding sequence is TGCAGTGGGGGCGGGTTTTACAATGAGCAGTTCTTC. This gives the protein CSGGGFYNEQFF.

The chain combines TRBV12-3 or TRBV12-4 with TRBJ2-1; 10 bases match TRBD2. Trimming took 2 bases from V and 9 from J; bases not matched to a gene: 13. CDR3 length equals 17 residues. In DNA form, the CDR3 reads TGTGCCAGCAGTTTAATCCCTGTAGCGGGGGGTAAAAGTGAGCAGTTCTTC. Amino acids: CASSLIPVAGGKSEQFF.